The T cell receptor beta chain described here comes from a study of T cells in Graves' hyperthyroidism and ophthalmopathy. The CDR3 is made up of 18 amino acids. The trim removed 0 bases at V and 4 bases at J, leaving 9 bases unmatched. Germline CDR1 reads DFQATT; CDR2 reads SNEGSKA (reference sequence). Using RNA transcripts as the source, TCR beta CDR3 regions were amplified. Using the HTBI primer set, a first-round RT-PCR was run on the TCR CDR3. One entry per CDR3 protein, called by TCRdb with MiXCR from the multiplex PCR reads. The sample lists about 420,000 distinct CDR3 sequences, 15% to 18% occurring once.

The sequencing input was blood. This clonotype originated in a woman under 30 with Graves' hyperthyroidism. The chain carries TRBV20-1 and TRBJ2-5; 15 bases are shared with TRBD2. Written as DNA, the CDR3 is TGCAGTGCTAGAGATCTCGGACTAGCGGGGGGGCTCGGAGAGACCCAGTACTTC. Its protein is CSARDLGLAGGLGETQYF.